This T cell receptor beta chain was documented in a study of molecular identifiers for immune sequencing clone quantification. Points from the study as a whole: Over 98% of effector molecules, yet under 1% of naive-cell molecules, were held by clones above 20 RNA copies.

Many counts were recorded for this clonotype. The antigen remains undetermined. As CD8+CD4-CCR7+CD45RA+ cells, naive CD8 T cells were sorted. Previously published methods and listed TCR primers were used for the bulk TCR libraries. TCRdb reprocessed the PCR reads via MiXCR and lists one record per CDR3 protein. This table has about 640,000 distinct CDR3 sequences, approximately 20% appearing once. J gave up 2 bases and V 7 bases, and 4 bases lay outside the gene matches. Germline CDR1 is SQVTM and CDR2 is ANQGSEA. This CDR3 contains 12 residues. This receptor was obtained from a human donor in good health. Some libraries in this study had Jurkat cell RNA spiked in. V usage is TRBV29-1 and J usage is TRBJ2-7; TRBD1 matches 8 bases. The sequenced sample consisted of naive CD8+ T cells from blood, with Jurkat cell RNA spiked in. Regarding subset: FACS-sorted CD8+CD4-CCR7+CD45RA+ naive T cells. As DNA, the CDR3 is TGCAGCGCCAGGACAGGGCCCTACGAGCAGTACTTC. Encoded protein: CSARTGPYEQYF.